These 27 T cell receptor beta chains came from one sample sequenced in a study of neurological immune-mediated disorders. TCRdb recomputed calls from the 5' RACE reads with MiXCR, one row per CDR3 protein. The repertoire holds 120,000 or so distinct CDR3 sequences, with 3% to 3.5% as singletons. The sample was PBMCs. The source of these receptors is a young woman with multiple sclerosis.

This clonotype was counted many times. This chain uses TRBV6-2 or TRBV6-3 with TRBJ1-2; the D is unclear. Trimming stripped 0 bases from V and 3 bases from J, with 11 bases between. The germline CDR1 and CDR2 sequences are MNHEY and SVGEGT. The CDR3 loop spans 15 amino acids. DNA of the CDR3: TGTGCCAGCAGTTACTCGAGACTGGATCACTATGGCTACACCTTC. It codes for CASSYSRLDHYGYTF.

This clonotype came up many times. This chain links TRBV2 with TRBJ1-2; D gene uncertain. The V gene lost 6 bases and the J gene lost 4 bases, with 15 bases spanning the gap. The germline V gene has CDR1 SNHLY and CDR2 FYNNEI. The CDR3 has 14 residues. The CDR3 DNA is TGTGCCAGCAGCCGCGGGTCAAGCAGCTATGGCTACACCTTC. Translating it yields CASSRGSSSYGYTF.

This clonotype was observed at least ten times. The gene calls are TRBV10-3 and TRBJ1-1; D remains unclear. CDR1 is ENHRY, CDR2 SYGVKD, per germline. This CDR3 contains 10 residues. The V end lost 8 bases, the J end lost 1 base, and 2 bases lay between the germline ends. The CDR3 loop reads CAIGNTEAFF. The CDR3 nucleotides are TGTGCCATCGGGAACACTGAAGCTTTCTTT.

Ten or more counts support this clonotype. In DNA form, the CDR3 reads TGTGCCAGCAGCTTAGCCAGGCAAGAGACCCAGTACTTC. Encoded protein: CASSLARQETQYF. The rearrangement joins TRBV7-2 to TRBJ2-5; no firm D call. Germline V lookup: CDR1 SGHTA, CDR2 FQGNSA. The CDR3 extends over 13 amino acids. The V end lost 0 bases, the J end lost 2 bases, and 4 bases lay between the germline ends.

At least ten counts were recorded for this clonotype. The V gene is TRBV5-1, the J gene TRBJ2-7; TRBD1 matches 8 bases. The CDR3 loop spans 15 amino acids. The V gene end was trimmed by 1 base and the J gene end by 4 bases; junction bases not matched to a gene: 7. Germline CDR1 SGHRS, CDR2 YFSETQ. The CDR3: CASSLRTGRTYEQYF. The CDR3 coding sequence is TGCGCCAGCAGCTTGAGGACAGGGAGGACATACGAGCAGTACTTC.

A few counts support this clonotype. This chain joins TRBV5-1 and TRBJ1-1; D may be TRBD1 (5 bases). The CDR3 is made up of 13 amino acids. V lost 1 base to trimming and J lost 5 bases, with 9 bases between them. Germline V gene lookup returns CDR1 SGHRS and CDR2 YFSETQ. Here the CDR3 DNA reads TGCGCCAGCAGCTTGTTCCGGGGGACTGAAGCTTTCTTT. As protein: CASSLFRGTEAFF.

This clonotype was counted at least ten times. The chain is built from TRBV12-3 or TRBV12-4 and TRBJ1-4; possible D gene TRBD1, 5 bases. The CDR3 runs 15 residues. Trimming removed 2 bases from V and 8 bases from J, with 15 bases in between. The CDR3 DNA reads as TGTGCCAGCAGTTTACGAGGGGTCTCGCGGGAAAAACTGTTTTTT. Protein sequence: CASSLRGVSREKLFF.

This clonotype was seen at least ten times. This chain uses TRBV20-1 with TRBJ1-5, with D unresolved. The CDR3 runs 15 residues. Germline V gives CDR1 DFQATT, CDR2 SNEGSKA (reference sequence). Between the trimmed V and J ends, which lost 3 bases and 1 base, there was a span of 13 bases. The CDR3 DNA follows: TGCAGTGCTAGCATTGGGGTAACAAGCAATCAGCCCCAGCATTTT. This translates into CSASIGVTSNQPQHF.

This clonotype was counted many times. The rearrangement uses TRBV6-6 and TRBJ1-1, with D perhaps matching TRBD1 (5 bases). The CDR3 has 15 amino acids. Trimming took 3 bases from V and 4 from J, leaving 15 bases between them. Per the germline V gene, CDR1 is MNHNY and CDR2 is SVGAGI (reference sequence). The CDR3 sequence is CASSYSLGRGTEAFF. The DNA for the CDR3 is TGTGCCAGCAGTTATAGTCTGGGGAGGGGCACTGAAGCTTTCTTT.

The sample holds many counts of this clonotype. This chain joins TRBV12-3 or TRBV12-4 and TRBJ1-2, with TRBD1 as a possible D gene (5 bases). Trimming stripped 3 bases from V and 4 bases from J, with 9 bases between. This CDR3 comprises 13 residues. The CDR3 coding sequence is TGTGCCAGCAGTTTTGACAGCCCCTATGGCTACACCTTC. Its protein product is CASSFDSPYGYTF.

This clonotype was seen many times. The chain links TRBV12-3 or TRBV12-4 to TRBJ2-2; D is uncertain. This CDR3 is built from 15 residues. V lost 3 bases and J 1 base, leaving 9 bases between the germline ends. The chain's CDR3 is CASSLVKRNTGELFF. The CDR3 DNA reads TGTGCCAGCAGTTTGGTGAAGAGGAACACCGGGGAGCTGTTTTTT.

The table lists this clonotype with many counts. The rearrangement uses TRBV7-2 and TRBJ2-5; maybe TRBD2 (6 bases). The CDR3 is made up of 15 amino acids. The V end lost 2 bases, the J end lost 3 bases, and 13 bases lay between the germline ends. The V gene's germline CDR1 is SGHTA and CDR2 FQGNSA. For the CDR3, the DNA is TGTGCCAGCAGCTTAAGTGGGACTCAAAAAGAGACCCAGTACTTC. This codes for CASSLSGTQKETQYF.

This clonotype was seen repeatedly, ten times or more. The chain recombines TRBV7-2 with TRBJ2-7, with D maybe TRBD1 (5 bases). V shed 2 bases and J shed 0 bases, with 11 bases lying between them. The CDR3 has 15 amino acids. From germline, CDR1 is SGHTA and CDR2 FQGNSA. As DNA, the CDR3 is TGTGCCAGCAGCTTACAGCAGGGTGGCTCCTACGAGCAGTACTTC. Protein: CASSLQQGGSYEQYF.

This clonotype was detected ten times or more. The chain is built from TRBV5-1 and TRBJ2-3; D is unclear. The germline V and J ends were trimmed by 3 bases and 4 bases, with 21 bases remaining between them. This CDR3 has 17 residues. The germline V gene encodes CDR1 SGHRS and CDR2 YFSETQ. CDR3 nucleotide sequence: TGCGCCAGCAGCTCCGACCCTAGACGCGTTCGCGCAGATACGCAGTATTTT. It is translated as CASSSDPRRVRADTQYF.

This clonotype was found many times. The chain uses TRBV7-8 and TRBJ1-1; TRBD1 aligns across 7 bases. Germline-derived CDR1 and CDR2 are SGHVS and FQNEAQ. Unmatched junction bases numbered 5, after V lost 2 bases and J lost 5 bases. The CDR3 extends over 14 amino acids. The CDR3 is CASSLLGTATEAFF. DNA of the CDR3: TGTGCCAGCAGCTTATTGGGGACAGCAACTGAAGCTTTCTTT.

This clonotype was observed many times. The rearrangement joins TRBV15 to TRBJ1-3; 10 bases line up with TRBD1. The V segment lost 3 bases and the J segment 1 base; nucleotides outside the gene matches: 0. This CDR3 contains 15 residues. CDR1 and CDR2 (germline): LNHNV, YYDKDF (reference sequence). The CDR3 DNA sequence: TGTGCCACCAGCAGGGACAGGGGGTCTGGAAACACCATATATTTT. Protein: CATSRDRGSGNTIYF.

This clonotype was observed at least ten times. The chain is built from TRBV15 and TRBJ2-7; 7 nucleotides align to TRBD1. Per the germline V gene, CDR1 is LNHNV and CDR2 is YYDKDF (reference sequence). Trimming took 5 bases from V and 5 from J; bases not matched to a gene: 6. There are 13 residues in the CDR3. The chain's CDR3 is CATSARGLDEQYF. DNA for the CDR3: TGTGCCACCAGCGCTAGGGGGCTTGACGAGCAGTACTTC. Drawing the rest from reference TRBV15 and TRBJ2-7, the complete variable domain is DAMVIQNPRYQVTQFGKPVTLSCSQTLNHNVMYWYQQKSSQAPKLLFHYYDKDFNNEADTPDNFQSRRPNTSFCFLDIRSPGLGDTAMYLCATSARGLDEQYFGPGTRLTVT.

This clonotype was seen many times. V is TRBV7-2 and J is TRBJ1-1; D may be TRBD1 (6 bases). From germline, CDR1 is SGHTA and CDR2 FQGNSA. CDR3 length: 15 amino acids. Trimming left V 7 bases short and J 3 bases short, with 18 bases between. Here the CDR3 DNA reads TGTGCCAGCAACCCCCTGACAGGTTCTTACACTGAAGCTTTCTTT. Translating it yields CASNPLTGSYTEAFF. The full variable domain, completed using reference TRBV7-2 and TRBJ1-1, is GAGVSQSPSNKVTEKGKDVELRCDPISGHTALYWYRQSLGQGLEFLIYFQGNSAPDKSGLPSDRFSAERTGGSVSTLTIQRTQQEDSAVYLCASNPLTGSYTEAFFGQGTRLTVV.

This clonotype was counted many times. J is TRBJ2-2 and V is TRBV20-1; no clear D. CDR1 is DFQATT, CDR2 SNEGSKA, per germline (reference sequence). The CDR3 has 14 residues. V lost 0 bases and J lost 5, with 10 bases in between. CDR3 amino acids: CSAREVLRTGELFF. In nucleotides, the CDR3 is TGCAGTGCTAGAGAGGTCTTGAGGACCGGGGAGCTGTTTTTT.

This clonotype showed up just a few times. The chain combines TRBV6-1 with TRBJ1-2; D gene unclear. This CDR3 has 10 amino acids. Germline lookup yields CDR1 MNHNS and CDR2 SASEGT. Trimming pared 1 base from V and 6 bases from J, leaving 0 bases between. CDR3 loop: CASSEDGYTF. The CDR3 bases are TGTGCCAGCAGTGAAGATGGCTACACCTTC.

The chain has TRBV6-5 and TRBJ2-3; TRBD2 matches at 8 bases. The length of the CDR3 is 13 residues. V trimming: 7 bases; J trimming: 6 bases; junction bases outside the gene matches: 6. Germline V gene lookup returns CDR1 MNHEY and CDR2 SVGAGI. CDR3 amino acids: CASTAPGGDTQYF. As DNA, the CDR3 is TGTGCCAGCACCGCACCGGGGGGGGATACGCAGTATTTT.

As concerns this clonotype: A much larger clonotype is one base distant, so this may be a read error. J is TRBJ1-1 and V is TRBV2, with a possible D match to TRBD1 (5 bases). In germline, CDR1 is SNHLY, CDR2 FYNNEI. The CDR3 extends over 11 amino acids. The CDR3, as DNA: TGTGACAGCAGTGCAGGGCTTGAAGCTTTCTTT. Protein: CDSSAGLEAFF. The full variable domain, with the rest looked up from reference TRBV2 and TRBJ1-1, is EPEVTQTPSHQVTQMGQEVILRCVPISNHLYFYWYRQILGQKVEFLVSFYNNEISEKSEIFDDQFSVERPDGSNFTLKIRSTKLEDSAMYFCDSSAGLEAFFGQGTRLTVV.

At least ten counts were recorded for this clonotype. V and J are TRBV7-9 and TRBJ1-2; D gene unclear. V lost 1 base to trimming and J lost 8 bases, with 14 bases between them. Per germline, CDR1 SEHNR and CDR2 FQNEAQ (reference sequence). The CDR3 consists of 14 residues. In nucleotides, the CDR3 is TGTGCCAGCAGCTTAGAATTGGGGTTCGGAGGCTACACCTTC. Protein product: CASSLELGFGGYTF.

This chain joins TRBV6-2 or TRBV6-3 and TRBJ1-1; D is unclear. Germline CDR1 and CDR2: MNHEY and SVGEGT. Trimming stripped 2 bases from V and 6 bases from J, with 10 bases between. CDR3 length: 13 residues. This CDR3 reads CASSYGPRAEAFF. CDR3 nucleotides: TGTGCCAGCAGTTACGGCCCCCGCGCTGAAGCTTTCTTT.

Ten or more counts support this clonotype. V and J are TRBV10-2 and TRBJ2-1, with D maybe TRBD1 (7 bases). V lost 8 bases and J 2 bases, leaving 10 bases between the germline ends. The CDR3 is 13 amino acids. CDR1 is WSHSY, CDR2 SAAADI, per germline. The CDR3, as DNA: TGCGCCAGCGGGGGGACAGCCTACAATGAGCAGTTCTTC. Translation: CASGGTAYNEQFF.

This clonotype was seen many times. The CDR3 sequence is CASSLSRVVDTQYF. CDR3 in DNA: TGCGCCAGCAGCTTGTCCAGGGTTGTAGATACGCAGTATTTT. The chain employs TRBV5-1 and TRBJ2-3; the D gene is possibly TRBD1 (5 bases). V lost 1 base and J lost 5, with 11 bases in between. This CDR3 is built from 14 residues. Germline V gene data show CDR1 as SGHRS and CDR2 as YFSETQ.

As regards this clonotype: Because the CDR3 is missing its conserved closing phenylalanine or tryptophan, this is likely a read error. The V call is TRBV9, the J call TRBJ2-4; 8 nucleotides align to TRBD1. This CDR3 spans 14 amino acids. The germline gives CDR1 SGDLS, CDR2 YYNGEE. The DNA for the CDR3 is TGTGCAAGCAGCGTCGAAGGACAGGGTAACATTCAGTACTGC. It encodes CASSVEGQGNIQYC.